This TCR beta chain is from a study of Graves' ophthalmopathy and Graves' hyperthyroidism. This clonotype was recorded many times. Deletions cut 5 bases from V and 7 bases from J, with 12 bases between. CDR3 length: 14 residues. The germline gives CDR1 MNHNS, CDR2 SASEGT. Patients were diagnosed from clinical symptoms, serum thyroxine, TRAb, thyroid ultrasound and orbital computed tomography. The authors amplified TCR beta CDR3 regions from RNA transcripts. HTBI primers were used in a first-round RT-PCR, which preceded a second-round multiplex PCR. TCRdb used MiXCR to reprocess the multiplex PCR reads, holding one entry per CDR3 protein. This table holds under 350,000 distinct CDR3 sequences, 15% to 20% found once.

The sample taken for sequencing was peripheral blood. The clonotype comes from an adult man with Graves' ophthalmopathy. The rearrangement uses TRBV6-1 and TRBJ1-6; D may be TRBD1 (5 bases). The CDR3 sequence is CASSTGLWNSPLHF. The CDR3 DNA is TGTGCCAGCAGTACAGGTTTATGGAATTCACCCCTCCACTTT.